Sequencing of this T cell receptor beta chain was carried out in a study of T-cell reconstitution after alpha-beta-depleted transplantation in children. The ends lost 4 bases at V and 2 bases at J; junction bases unmatched: 6. Germline V gene lookup returns CDR1 SGHVS and CDR2 FNYEAQ. CDR3 length equals 15 residues. Unique molecular identifiers were incorporated when the TCRbeta library was constructed. TCRdb ran MiXCR on the PCR reads and lists one entry per CDR3 protein. The sample has approximately 83,000 distinct CDR3 sequences, 7% to 10% seen once. This clonotype has at least ten counts. This chain uses TRBV7-6 with TRBJ1-1; 8 bases fit TRBD1. The source material was PBMCs from the stem cell graft donor, sampled from the stem cell graft. The receptor's source is a human donor who donated a stem cell graft to a child with congenital amegakaryocytic thrombocytopenia. CDR3 loop: CASSSLTGANTEAFF. In nucleotides, the CDR3 is TGTGCCAGCAGCTCCCTGACAGGGGCTAACACTGAAGCTTTCTTT.